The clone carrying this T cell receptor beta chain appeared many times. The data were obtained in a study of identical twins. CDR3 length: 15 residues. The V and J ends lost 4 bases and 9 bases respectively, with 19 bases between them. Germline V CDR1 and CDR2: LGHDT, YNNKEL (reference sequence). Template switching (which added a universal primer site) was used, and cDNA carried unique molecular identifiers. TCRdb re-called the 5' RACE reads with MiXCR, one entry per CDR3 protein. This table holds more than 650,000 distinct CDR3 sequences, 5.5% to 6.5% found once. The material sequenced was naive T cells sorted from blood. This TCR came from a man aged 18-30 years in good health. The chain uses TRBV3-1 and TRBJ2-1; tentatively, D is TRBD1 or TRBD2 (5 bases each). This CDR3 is CASSLPWGQEVEQFF. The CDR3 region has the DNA TGTGCCAGCAGCCTACCTTGGGGCCAGGAGGTTGAGCAGTTCTTC.